The 15 T cell receptor beta chains reported below all come from one sample, sequenced in a study of T cells in women clearing cervical HPV infection. Method: immunoSEQ multiplex PCR; TCRdb's copy keeps in-frame clones and lacks some. Its listing shows some 33,000 clones. The sequencing sample was made of blood buffy coat. The receptors derive from a woman aged 18-70 years with a cervical HPV16 infection that either progressed to CIN3+ or cleared (not recorded which).

Notes on this clone: The CDR3 end falls 3 residues outside the read, so it is completed with the germline J gene. V usage is TRBV3-1 (or the pseudogene TRBV3-2) and J usage is TRBJ2-3, with D possibly matching TRBD1 (5 bases). The CDR3 has 16 amino acids. Per the germline V gene, CDR1 is LGHDT and CDR2 is YNNKEL (reference sequence). Trimming stripped 0 bases from V and 3 bases from J, with 13 bases between. CDR3 region: CASSQDIRAMTDTQYF. Incomplete CDR3 DNA: TGTGCCAGCAGCCAAGACATCAGGGCTATGACAGATACG.

On this clone: The read falls 3 residues short of the CDR3 end, and the missing part is taken from the germline J gene. The chain has TRBV7-2 and TRBJ1-5; D call uncertain. The CDR3 covers 14 residues. V was trimmed by 4 bases and J by 4 bases, leaving 11 bases between them. Germline loops: CDR1 SGHTA, CDR2 FQGNSA. The sequenced part of the CDR3 DNA is TGTGCCAGCAGCTACCTCGAGAGGAATCAGCCC. Protein sequence: CASSYLERNQP. The whole CDR3 is CASSYLERNQPQHF.

As to this clone: The read finishes 3 residues shy of the CDR3 end, and the germline J gene is used to complete it. The chain couples TRBV20-1 to TRBJ2-6; a possible D gene is TRBD1 (5 bases). CDR3 size: 16 residues. Germline CDR1 reads DFQATT; CDR2 reads SNEGSKA (reference sequence). V lost 0 bases and J lost 2, with 11 bases in between. This CDR3 reads CSARDGRVAGANVLTF. The sequenced CDR3 bases are TGCAGTGCTAGAGATGGCAGGGTGGCTGGGGCCAACGTC.

In regard to this clone: The read stops 3 residues short of the end of the CDR3; the missing end is completed from the germline J gene. The chain links TRBV5-1 to TRBJ2-1, with D perhaps TRBD1 (6 bases). CDR3 size: 15 residues. Trimming stripped 2 bases from V and 9 bases from J, with 18 bases between. Germline-derived CDR1 and CDR2 are SGHRS and YFSETQ. The CDR3 bases that were read are TGCGCCAGCAGCTTAAGGGGGTTGGTGAGACGTGAG. Amino acid sequence: CASSLRGLVRRE. The whole CDR3 region reads CASSLRGLVRREQFF.

The sequenced CDR3 bases are TGTGCCAGTAGTAGGTTCAGTATTAACACTGAA. This sequence encodes CASSRFSINTE. The CDR3 reads in full as CASSRFSINTEAFF. The chain joins TRBV19 to TRBJ1-1, with D unclear. Read sequence stops 3 residues before the CDR3 end, and the germline J gene provides the missing end. This CDR3 comprises 14 residues. Germline V gene data show CDR1 as LNHDA and CDR2 as SQIVND (reference sequence). V lost 4 bases to trimming and J lost 2 bases, with 11 bases between them.

In the case of this clone: The read halts 3 residues ahead of the CDR3 end, with the missing end drawn from the germline J gene. The V call is TRBV5-1, the J call TRBJ1-2, with unresolved D. CDR1 SGHRS and CDR2 YFSETQ come from the germline V gene. The ends were cut back, 1 base at V and 4 bases at J, with 8 bases in the middle. This CDR3 is 13 amino acids long. Partial CDR3 DNA: TGCGCCAGCAGCTTGACACAAGTCTATGGC. It codes for CASSLTQVYG. The whole CDR3 sequence is CASSLTQVYGYTF.

A word on this clone: The CDR3 end lies 3 residues beyond the end of the read and is filled in from the germline J gene. The genes are TRBV7-9 and TRBJ2-4; TRBD1 aligns across 7 bases. Germline loops: CDR1 SEHNR, CDR2 FQNEAQ (reference sequence). CDR3 length: 14 amino acids. The sequenced part of the CDR3 DNA is TGTGCCAGCAGCCGACAGGGATTAGGGAGTCTT. Translating it yields CASSRQGLGSL. The full CDR3 protein is CASSRQGLGSLQYF. Combining the CDR3 with reference TRBV7-9 and TRBJ2-4 gives the whole variable domain DTGVSQNPRHKITKRGQNVTFRCDPISEHNRLYWYRQTLGQGPEFLTYFQNEAQLEKSRLLSDRFSAERPKGSFSTLEIQRTEQGDSAMYLCASSRQGLGSLQYFGAGTRLSVL.

The CDR3 reads CARSCRKNIQYF. CDR3 DNA, as far as it was read: TGTGCCAGAAGCTGCAGAAAAAACATT. This chain connects TRBV5-3 to TRBJ2-4; D unresolved. Coverage ceases 3 residues before the CDR3 finishes, and the germline J gene fills in the end. TRBV5-3 belongs to the ORF category, with a function that is uncertain. Trimming removed 3 bases from V and 4 bases from J, with 5 bases in between. This CDR3 is 12 amino acids long.

With regard to this clone: The read gets to within 3 residues of the CDR3 end, and the germline J gene fills in the rest. V gene TRBV19 combines with J gene TRBJ1-5; D uncertain. Germline V gene data show CDR1 as LNHDA and CDR2 as SQIVND (reference sequence). The CDR3 has 15 residues. V lost 3 bases and J 3 bases, leaving 12 bases between the germline ends. The CDR3 DNA, read in part, is TGTGCCAGTAGTATGACTGGCGCTTTCAATCAGCCC. Translation gives CASSMTGAFNQP. The complete CDR3 reads CASSMTGAFNQPQHF.

For this clone: Coverage ceases 3 residues before the CDR3 finishes, and the germline J gene fills in the end. The V and J genes are TRBV19 and TRBJ1-2; 10 bases fit TRBD1. V lost 5 bases to trimming and J lost 4 bases; unmatched junction nucleotides: 7. Germline V gene sequence: CDR1 LNHDA, CDR2 SQIVND (reference sequence). This CDR3 has 15 amino acids. CDR3 residues: CASSSTGGKGYGYTF. Incomplete CDR3 DNA: TGTGCCAGTAGTTCGACAGGGGGCAAGGGCTATGGC.

Notes on this clone: The sequence runs out 3 residues before the end of the CDR3; the remainder is reconstructed from the germline J gene. J is TRBJ1-1 and V is TRBV14, with no clear D. CDR3 length: 13 amino acids. Deletions cut 5 bases from V and 0 bases from J, with 7 bases between. Per the germline V gene, CDR1 is SGHDN and CDR2 is FVKESK. The CDR3 bases that were read are TGTGCCAGCAGCGCAGGCTTGAACACTGAA. Translated: CASSAGLNTE. The full-length CDR3 reads as CASSAGLNTEAFF.

As for this clone: From the germline J gene comes the end of the CDR3, since the read stops 3 residues before it. This chain connects TRBV18 to TRBJ2-7; D is possibly TRBD1 (6 bases). The CDR3 extends over 14 amino acids. CDR1 and CDR2 (germline): KGHSH, LQKENI. Trimming cost V 0 bases and J 5 bases, with 11 bases left between them. The sequenced CDR3 bases are TGTGCCAGCTCACCACCGGTGGCAGGGGACGAG. It codes for CASSPPVAGDE. The full CDR3 is CASSPPVAGDEQYF.

With respect to this clone: The read halts 3 residues ahead of the CDR3 end, with the missing end drawn from the germline J gene. The V call is TRBV2, the J call TRBJ1-4, with D uncertain. Germline values: CDR1 SNHLY, CDR2 FYNNEI. This CDR3 is 12 amino acids long. The ends were cut back, 8 bases at V and 4 bases at J, with 8 bases in the middle. CDR3 protein: CASRQVNEKLFF. The part of the CDR3 DNA that was read is TGTGCCAGCCGACAAGTTAATGAAAAA.

In regard to this clone: The CDR3 end lies 3 residues beyond the end of the read and is filled in from the germline J gene. This chain uses TRBV20-1 with TRBJ2-3; tentative D call: TRBD2 (6 bases). Germline values: CDR1 DFQATT, CDR2 SNEGSKA (reference sequence). V lost 3 bases to trimming and J lost 2 bases, with 18 bases between them. The CDR3 consists of 16 residues. The covered CDR3 bases are TGCAGTGCTAGCCCGGGCCGGGGGTTCTACACAGATACG. Translating gives CSASPGRGFYTDT. Given in full, the CDR3 is CSASPGRGFYTDTQYF.

With regard to this clone: The read terminates 3 residues before the CDR3 end, so the remaining end is supplied by the germline J gene. J is TRBJ1-2 and V is TRBV19; 7 bases match TRBD1. The CDR3 has 14 residues. V dropped 5 bases and J dropped 2; count of bases not matched to a gene: 5. In germline, CDR1 is LNHDA, CDR2 SQIVND (reference sequence). CDR3 DNA (partial): TGTGCCAGTAGTGCTGGGACAGCAAACTATGGC. Translating gives CASSAGTANYG. The entire CDR3 protein reads CASSAGTANYGYTF. Based on the CDR3 plus reference TRBV19 and TRBJ1-2, the full variable domain is DGGITQSPKYLFRKEGQNVTLSCEQNLNHDAMYWYRQDPGQGLRLIYYSQIVNDFQKGDIAEGYSVSREKKESFPLTVTSAQKNPTAFYLCASSAGTANYGYTFGSGTRLTVV.